The clone carrying this T cell receptor beta chain was counted a few times. What it recognizes is unknown. The germline V and J ends were trimmed by 5 bases and 2 bases, with 9 bases remaining between them. The CDR3 is made up of 12 amino acids. Germline V gene sequence: CDR1 SQVTM, CDR2 ANQGSEA. This sample was taken from a study of cytomegalovirus exposure and HLA in healthy donors. Study-wide points: TCR beta sequences reportedly predicted most subjects' HLA-A and HLA-B alleles accurately. Later analysis identified a missense DCLRE1C variant that was linked to TCR beta V- and J-gene trimming. Productive rates of about 90% or about 30% were seen for most TCR beta V segments in an earlier analysis.

Use of 60 Vbeta and 13 Jbeta primers characterized the PCR. Only in-frame clones appear in the TCRdb table, and some are missing; sequencing was by immunoSEQ multiplex PCR. The sample has roughly 65,000 clones, approximately 64% seen once. Sequenced input: PBMCs. This chain joins TRBV29-1 and TRBJ1-2; TRBD1 is a possible D gene (5 bases). The origin of this receptor is a man aged 40-49 years in good health and CMV-seropositive. The CDR3 region is CSVSTENYGYTF. CDR3 in DNA: TGCAGCGTTTCGACAGAGAACTATGGCTACACCTTC.